Listed below are T cell receptor beta chains from one sample, sequenced in a study of siplizumab effects on memory and regulatory T cells. TCRdb keeps only in-frame clones here, not all; method: immunoSEQ multiplex PCR. This table has about 82,000 clones, roughly 86% appearing once. Sequencing was performed on Tregs sorted from blood. These receptors came from a human donor in good health. Both conserved end residues are part of each CDR3. D genes are given only for firm matches. For some rows the clone size is stated as once, few or many, or as a class when expanded; others skip it.

J gene	D gene	V gene	clone size	CDR3 DNA	CDR3 protein
TRBJ1-1	NA	TRBV10-3	NA	TGTGCCATCAGTGAGTCGGCAGGGACGAACACTGAAGCTTTCTTT	CAISESAGTNTEAFF
TRBJ1-2	NA	TRBV19	once	TGTGCCAGTACCCCGGACATTAACTATGGCTACACCTTC	CASTPDINYGYTF
TRBJ2-5	NA	TRBV10-3	NA	TGTGCCATCAGTGAGTCGGGGTTGACCGTAGAGACCCAGTACTTC	CAISESGLTVETQYF
TRBJ2-2	NA	TRBV11-3	NA	TGTGCCAGCAGCTCGGGACTCGTACGAACCGGGGAGCTGTTTTTT	CASSSGLVRTGELFF
TRBJ1-1	TRBD1	TRBV7-9	NA	TGTGCCAGCAGCTTAGCCTACGACAGGGGAGGATCTGAAGCTTTCTTT	CASSLAYDRGGSEAFF
TRBJ2-3	TRBD2	TRBV15	NA	TGTGCCACCAGCAGAGGGACTAGCGCAACTTTAACAGATACGCAGTATTTT	CATSRGTSATLTDTQYF
TRBJ1-1	NA	TRBV19	once	TGTGCCACCAAAAGGGAACAGGGATACGACACTGAAGCTTTCTTT	CATKREQGYDTEAFF
TRBJ1-3	NA	TRBV7-2	few	TGTGCCAGCAGCTTAGGCGACTTCTCTGGAAACACCATATATTTT	CASSLGDFSGNTIYF
TRBJ2-7	NA	TRBV7-2	NA	TGTGCCAGCAGTATTGGAGGGGGAACCTACGAGCAGTACTTC	CASSIGGGTYEQYF
TRBJ2-2	TRBD1	TRBV18	NA	TGTGCCAGCTCAGGACAGGGGGCGAGTGTCGGGGAGCTGTTTTTT	CASSGQGASVGELFF
TRBJ1-3	NA	TRBV5-1	NA	TGCGCCAGCAGCTACGGGACGACGGTTTTGAACACCATATATTTT	CASSYGTTVLNTIYF
TRBJ1-3	NA	TRBV6-6	NA	TGTGCCAGCAGTTACGGCTTGGGGGGCCAGGAAAACACCATATATTTT	CASSYGLGGQENTIYF
TRBJ1-2	NA	TRBV5-6	NA	TGTGCCAGCAGCTTGGGGCAGCCTGGCTACACCTTC	CASSLGQPGYTF
TRBJ2-1	TRBD2	TRBV14	NA	TGTGCCAGCAGCCAGAGGACTAGCGGGGGGGATCATGAGCAGTTCTTC	CASSQRTSGGDHEQFF
TRBJ1-3	NA	TRBV6-1	NA	TGTGCCAGCATTTTCTACAGCTCTGGAAACACCATATATTTT	CASIFYSSGNTIYF
TRBJ1-6	NA	TRBV6-5	NA	TGTGCCAGCAGATCGGTAAATTCACCCCTCCACTTT	CASRSVNSPLHF
TRBJ1-4	TRBD1	TRBV9	NA	TGTGCCAGCAGCGCCGGGACAGGTAATGAAAAACTGTTTTTT	CASSAGTGNEKLFF
TRBJ2-7	NA	TRBV11-2	few	TGTGCCAGCAGCTTAGGAGGCTCGGTCCACGAGCAGTACTTC	CASSLGGSVHEQYF
TRBJ1-1	NA	TRBV19	once	TGTGCCAGTACCACCTTGGCAGGGAGGAATATGAACACTGAAGCTTTCTTT	CASTTLAGRNMNTEAFF
TRBJ2-1	TRBD2	TRBV7-3	NA	TGTGACTCTAGTTGGGGGACTAGCGGGGTTAGCTCCTACAATGAGCAGTTCTTC	CDSSWGTSGVSSYNEQFF
TRBJ1-2	NA	TRBV20-1	NA	TGCAGTGCTCCAAGTTTAGGTGGCTACACCTTC	CSAPSLGGYTF
TRBJ2-7	TRBD2	TRBV2	few	TGTGCCAGCAGGGGACTAGCGGGTACCTACGAGCAGTACTTC	CASRGLAGTYEQYF
TRBJ2-7	NA	TRBV11-1	NA	TGTGCCAGCAGCTTCTCCTCGGCCTACGAGCAGTACTTC	CASSFSSAYEQYF
TRBJ2-2	TRBD1	TRBV19	NA	TGTGCCAGTAGGGACAGGGGGGACACCGGGGAGCTGTTTTTT	CASRDRGDTGELFF
TRBJ1-2	NA	TRBV18	NA	TGTGCCAGCTCACCACCCTCAGGGAATGGCTACACCTTC	CASSPPSGNGYTF
TRBJ1-2	TRBD1	TRBV6-1	NA	TGTGCCAGCAGTGTATCCGGGACAGGGGGCCGAAATGGCTACACCTTC	CASSVSGTGGRNGYTF
TRBJ2-2	NA	TRBV10-1	NA	TGCGCCAGCAGTGAAACAGGGAAATTTCGGACCGGGGAGCTGTTTTTT	CASSETGKFRTGELFF
TRBJ1-1	NA	TRBV2	NA	TGTGCCAGCAGTACGGGACCCAAGGGGACTGAAGCTTTCTTT	CASSTGPKGTEAFF
TRBJ2-2	TRBD1	TRBV30	NA	TGTGCCTGGTCCGCCGGGACAGAAAACACCGGGGAGCTGTTTTTT	CAWSAGTENTGELFF
TRBJ2-7	NA	TRBV4-3	NA	TGCGCCAGCAGCCAAGGGGCCGGCTACGAGCAGTACTTC	CASSQGAGYEQYF
TRBJ1-4	NA	TRBV7-2	NA	TGTGCCAGCAGCTTGGTATCAGGGTCTGTGGCTAATGAAAAACTGTTTTTT	CASSLVSGSVANEKLFF